This T cell receptor beta chain stems from a study of blood T cell repertoires in COVID-19. Deletions cut 5 bases from V and 3 bases from J, with 8 bases between. This CDR3 spans 12 amino acids. Generated by immunoSEQ multiplex PCR, the TCRdb table keeps only in-frame clones and is missing some. The sample has some 160,000 clones, about four fifths seen once. This sequence originates from a man in his 70s with active or convalescent COVID-19. V is TRBV12-3 or TRBV12-4 and J is TRBJ2-7, with D possibly matching TRBD1 (5 bases). The sequenced material came from peripheral blood. CDR3 residues: CASSDRRYEQYF. CDR3 in DNA: TGTGCCAGCAGTGACAGACGCTACGAGCAGTACTTC.